The source of this TCR beta chain is a study of response to subunit inactivated influenza vaccine. From the RT-PCR reads, TCRdb called clonotypes with MiXCR, one entry per CDR3 protein. The sample lists approximately 480,000 distinct CDR3 sequences; roughly 9.8% were seen once. Germline V lookup: CDR1 SGHTA, CDR2 FQGNSA. V was trimmed by 7 bases and J by 5 bases, leaving 12 bases between them. CDR3 size: 13 residues. Study findings and constraints: T cells newly recruited by each seasonal influenza vaccination are few, the authors suggested.

A note on this clonotype: Its matching antigen is unknown.

The J gene is TRBJ1-5, the V gene TRBV7-2, with a possible D match to TRBD1 (5 bases). This TCR derives from a man aged 50-60 years who received an inactivated influenza vaccine. This specimen consisted of PBMCs from blood, obtained 40 to 50 days after vaccination. For the CDR3, the DNA is TGTGCCAGCACCATCCAGGGTTATCAGCCCCAGCATTTT. This translates into CASTIQGYQPQHF.